The 11 T cell receptor beta chains in this list originate from one sample, sequenced in a study of low-dose radiotherapy and immunotherapy resistance in tumors. Time point described: after trial treatment. Treatment meaning: LDRT plus nivolumab, ipilimumab, low-dose cyclophosphamide and aspirin (RACIN trial). cDNA synthesis used a TRAV/TRBV-specific primer set for both chains. Both a constant-region primer and a V-primer adapter served to amplify TCRs across 15 to 25 PCR cycles. TCRdb reprocessed the reads via MiXCR and lists one record per CDR3 protein. The sample contains about 80,000 distinct CDR3 sequences, around 17% of which appear only once. The source was PBMCs, collected after low-dose radiotherapy plus immunotherapy. These receptor sequences come from a male donor with prostate cancer.

A remark on this clonotype: A read error likely explains this, since a far larger clone differs by one base. The rearrangement links TRBV27 to TRBJ2-1, with 11 bases lining up with TRBD1. Germline V CDR1 and CDR2: MNHEY, SMNVEV (reference sequence). The CDR3 is made up of 14 amino acids. The CDR3, as DNA: TGTGCCAGCAGTCTAAGGACAGGGGGCGGTGAGCAGTCCTTC. Amino acid sequence: CASSLRTGGGEQSF.

This clonotype was recorded many times. CDR3 sequence (DNA): TGTGCCAGCAGTATGGGGCGGGGGGCAGGGGACACTGAAGCTTTCTTT. Its translation: CASSMGRGAGDTEAFF. This sequence joins TRBV28 and TRBJ1-1; tentatively, D is TRBD1 (6 bases). The CDR3 contains 16 residues. Germline CDR1 is MDHEN and CDR2 is SYDVKM. Between the trimmed V and J ends, which lost 5 bases and 3 bases, there was a span of 19 bases.

Many counts were recorded for this clonotype. The CDR3 spells CASSFSQGAGNTIYF. The DNA of the CDR3 is TGTGCCAGCAGCTTTTCACAGGGGGCTGGAAACACCATATATTTT. The V and J genes are TRBV7-2 and TRBJ1-3; 8 bases agree with TRBD1. Germline V gene lookup returns CDR1 SGHTA and CDR2 FQGNSA. Trimming removed 3 bases from V and 2 bases from J; junction bases left unmatched: 3. The CDR3 runs to 15 residues.

This clonotype was seen repeatedly, ten times or more. The J gene is TRBJ2-3, the V gene TRBV28; D not resolved. Germline CDR1 and CDR2: MDHEN and SYDVKM. This CDR3 region has 16 residues. With 5 bases removed from V and 3 bases from J, the gap between germline ends came to 18 bases. The CDR3 DNA reads TGTGCCAGCAGTCTGTTGGGTCGTCACCCTACAGATACGCAGTATTTT. Encoded protein: CASSLLGRHPTDTQYF.

The rearrangement uses TRBV27 and TRBJ1-5; a possible D gene is TRBD1 (5 bases). The CDR3 has 15 residues. Per the germline V gene, CDR1 is MNHEY and CDR2 is SMNVEV (reference sequence). V shed 9 bases and J shed 7 bases, with 22 bases lying between them. The CDR3 DNA sequence: TGTGCCAGTCTCAAAGCGGGCCAGGGTGGCCAGCCCCAGCATTTT. It is translated as CASLKAGQGGQPQHF.

A remark on this clonotype: A far more abundant clone sits one base away, making this likely a read error. This rearrangement joins TRBV6-1 to TRBJ2-5, with 10 nucleotides matching TRBD2. This CDR3 has 17 residues. The junction had 20 bases not matched to a gene; V was cut back by 5 bases and J by 11 bases. Per germline, CDR1 MNHNS and CDR2 SASEGT. CDR3: CASSYRTSGDKGNEQYF. The CDR3 DNA is TGTGCCAGCAGTTACCGAACTAGCGGGGATAAGGGCAATGAGCAGTACTTC.

There are many counts of this clonotype. The rearrangement links TRBV20-1 to TRBJ2-7, with D perhaps TRBD2 (6 bases). Trimming removed 6 bases from V and 1 base from J, with 16 bases in between. CDR3 size: 14 residues. Germline V gene data show CDR1 as DFQATT and CDR2 as SNEGSKA (reference sequence). DNA for the CDR3: TGCAGTGCACCCTTGCCGGGAGTGTCCTACGAGCAGTACTTC. Its translation is CSAPLPGVSYEQYF.

This clonotype was recorded many times. The J gene is TRBJ2-1, the V gene TRBV14; 7 positions match TRBD2. CDR1 SGHDN and CDR2 FVKESK come from the germline V gene. V dropped 4 bases and J dropped 5; count of bases not matched to a gene: 2. The CDR3 is 13 residues long. The CDR3 loop reads CASSRSGDNEQFF. CDR3 sequence (DNA): TGTGCCAGCAGCCGCAGCGGGGACAATGAGCAGTTCTTC.

This clonotype has a count of ten or more. CDR3 bases: TGTGCCAGCAGTCCAGGGACCGACGGCTACACCTTC. Protein: CASSPGTDGYTF. The genes are TRBV12-3 or TRBV12-4 and TRBJ1-2; possible D gene TRBD1, 5 bases. Trimming pared 5 bases from V and 8 bases from J, leaving 12 bases between. This CDR3 spans 12 amino acids.

This clonotype was seen at least ten times. J is TRBJ1-1 and V is TRBV4-1, with 11 bases identical to TRBD1. The CDR3 is 13 residues long. V lost 7 bases, J lost 9 bases, and 7 bases stayed unmatched. Germline V gene data show CDR1 as MGHRA and CDR2 as YSYEKL. The CDR3 sequence: CASTPGQGVQAFF. CDR3 bases: TGCGCCAGCACCCCGGGACAGGGGGTCCAAGCTTTCTTT.

This clonotype was found many times. The rearrangement joins TRBV7-8 to TRBJ2-7; TRBD2 agrees at 9 bases. CDR3 length: 12 residues. Per germline, CDR1 SGHVS and CDR2 FQNEAQ. V shed 1 base, J shed 12 bases, and the junction held 4 bases outside the gene matches. CDR3 amino acids: CASSLGGRDLYF. Here the CDR3 DNA reads TGTGCCAGCAGCTTAGGCGGGAGGGACCTGTACTTC.